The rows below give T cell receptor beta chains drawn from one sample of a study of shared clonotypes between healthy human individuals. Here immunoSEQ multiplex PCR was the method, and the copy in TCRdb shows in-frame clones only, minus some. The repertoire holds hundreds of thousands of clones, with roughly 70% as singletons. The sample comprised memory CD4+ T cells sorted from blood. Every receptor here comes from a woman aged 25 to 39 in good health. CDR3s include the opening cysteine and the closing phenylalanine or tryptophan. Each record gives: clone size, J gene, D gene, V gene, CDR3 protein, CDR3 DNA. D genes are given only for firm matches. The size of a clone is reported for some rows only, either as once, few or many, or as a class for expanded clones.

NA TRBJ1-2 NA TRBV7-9 CASNEQGDGGYTF TGTGCCAGCAACGAACAGGGTGATGGAGGCTACACCTTC
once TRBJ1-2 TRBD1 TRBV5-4 CASSPPGTGGYGYTF TGTGCCAGCAGCCCCCCCGGGACAGGGGGTTATGGCTACACCTTC
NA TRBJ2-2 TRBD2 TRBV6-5 CASKAGTINTGELFF TGTGCCAGCAAGGCCGGGACTATCAACACCGGGGAGCTGTTTTTT
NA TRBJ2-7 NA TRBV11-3 CASSLGPTYEQYF TGTGCCAGCAGCCTGGGACCGACCTACGAGCAGTACTTC
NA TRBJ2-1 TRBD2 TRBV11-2 CASSTTGLAGVRLGEQFF TGTGCCAGCAGCACCACCGGACTAGCGGGAGTCCGCCTCGGTGAGCAGTTCTTC
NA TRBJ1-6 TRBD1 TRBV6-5 CASRPDRVSPLHF TGTGCCAGCAGACCCGACAGGGTCTCACCCCTCCACTTT
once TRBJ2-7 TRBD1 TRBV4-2 CASSAGQGALSYEQYF TGTGCCAGCAGCGCGGGGCAGGGGGCCCTTTCCTACGAGCAGTACTTC
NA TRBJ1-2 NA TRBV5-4 CASSFGGADYGYTF TGTGCCAGCAGCTTTGGGGGGGCGGACTATGGCTACACCTTC
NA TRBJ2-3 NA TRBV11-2 CASSLWGPDTQYF TGTGCCAGCAGCTTATGGGGGCCAGATACGCAGTATTTT
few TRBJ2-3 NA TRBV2 CASSVMTLRADTQYF TGTGCCAGCAGTGTAATGACATTGAGGGCAGATACGCAGTATTTT
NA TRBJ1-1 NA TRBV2 CASKPTNVEAFF TGTGCCAGCAAACCGACGAACGTTGAAGCTTTCTTT
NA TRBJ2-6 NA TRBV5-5 CASSQDSLWANVLTF TGTGCCAGCAGCCAGGACAGCTTATGGGCCAACGTCCTGACTTTC
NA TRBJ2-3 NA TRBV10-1 CASSWGADTQYF TGCGCCAGCAGTTGGGGCGCAGATACGCAGTATTTT
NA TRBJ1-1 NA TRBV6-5 CASSYSIQGHTEAFF TGTGCCAGCAGTTACTCGATTCAGGGGCACACTGAAGCTTTCTTT
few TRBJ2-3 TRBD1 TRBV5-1 CASSLGQGASTDTQYF TGCGCCAGCAGCTTGGGACAGGGGGCCAGCACAGATACGCAGTATTTT
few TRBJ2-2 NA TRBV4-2 CASSARLPGELFF TGTGCCAGCAGCGCCCGTCTACCCGGGGAGCTGTTTTTT
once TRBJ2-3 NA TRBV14 CASSQVGRDTQYF TGTGCCAGCAGCCAAGTGGGCAGAGATACGCAGTATTTT
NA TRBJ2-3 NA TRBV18 CASSLYGQRTDTQYF TGTGCCAGCTCACTATACGGACAGCGCACAGATACGCAGTATTTT
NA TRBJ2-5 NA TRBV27 CASRVSLQETQYF TGTGCCAGTCGGGTTTCCCTCCAAGAGACCCAGTACTTC
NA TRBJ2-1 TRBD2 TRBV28 CASSLLAGGRNEQFF TGTGCCAGCAGTTTGCTAGCGGGAGGGCGGAATGAGCAGTTCTTC
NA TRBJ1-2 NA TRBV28 CASSNAVAANYGYTF TGTGCCAGCAGCAATGCGGTCGCAGCCAACTATGGCTACACCTTC
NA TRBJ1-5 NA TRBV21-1 CASRCLGGRHSNQPQHF TGTGCCAGCAGGTGTTTAGGGGGGCGTCATAGCAATCAGCCCCAGCATTTT
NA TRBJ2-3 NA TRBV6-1 CASSGVSVTDTQYF TGTGCCAGCAGTGGTGTCTCGGTCACAGATACGCAGTATTTT
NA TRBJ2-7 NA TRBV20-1 CSAKRTYEQYF TGCAGTGCTAAAAGAACCTACGAGCAGTACTTC
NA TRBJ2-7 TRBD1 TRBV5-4 CASSLPGQGYEQYF TGTGCCAGCAGCTTACCGGGACAGGGGTACGAGCAGTACTTC